Listed here are 11 T cell receptor beta chains from one sample, sequenced in a study of vaccination and CD4 T cells after COVID-19. Researchers used the Oncomine TCR Beta short-read assay to sequence DNA from cultured CD4+ T cells. TCRdb redid the calling of the PCR reads with MiXCR, one entry per CDR3 protein. The repertoire consists of fewer than 25,000 distinct CDR3 sequences, with about 42% occurring once and the leading ten covering 6.3%. Antigens of these TCRs are unknown. Stated treatment: approximately nine-day PBMC culture with coronavirus spike peptide pools or control peptides (ViraFEST assay). The specimen was CD4+ T cells from blood, cultured in vitro, collected before SARS-CoV-2 vaccination. All receptors derive from a human donor who had recovered from COVID-19.

In its sample, this clonotype was seen a few times. This chain connects TRBV24-1 to TRBJ1-5; maybe TRBD1 (5 bases). Trimming removed 9 bases at V and 4 bases at J, with 12 bases between. Germline V gives CDR1 KGHDR, CDR2 SFDVKD. This CDR3 spans 13 amino acids. The CDR3, as DNA: TGTGCCACCGCGGGGTCAGGGAATCAGCCCCAGCATTTT. Translating gives CATAGSGNQPQHF.

In its sample, this clonotype was seen a few times. This chain uses TRBV7-6 with TRBJ1-5, with 9 bases fitting TRBD1. After removal of 5 bases from V and 11 bases from J, the junction contained 4 bases not matched to a gene. Germline values: CDR1 SGHVS, CDR2 FNYEAQ. The CDR3 contains 12 residues. CDR3 nucleotide sequence: TGTGCCAGCAGCCAAACAGGGGGCGCCCAGCATTTT. Translating gives CASSQTGGAQHF.

V and J are TRBV6-1 and TRBJ2-2; 7 bases align to TRBD1. The CDR3 has 15 residues. Germline CDR1 reads MNHNS; CDR2 reads SASEGT. Trimming at V came to 6 bases and at J to 4 bases, leaving 8 bases not matched to a gene. The CDR3 DNA is TGTGCCAGCAGACGGATGGACAGGCCCACCGGGGAGCTGTTTTTT. Its protein is CASRRMDRPTGELFF.

This clonotype was detected only once. The chain joins TRBV29-1 to TRBJ1-2; possibly TRBD1 for D (5 bases). The germline V and J ends were trimmed by 1 base and 1 base, with 10 bases remaining between them. Germline lookup yields CDR1 SQVTM and CDR2 ANQGSEA. The CDR3 loop spans 14 amino acids. For the CDR3, the DNA is TGCAGCGTTGAAGGTCCGGGACTTAACTATGGCTACACCTTC. Translation gives CSVEGPGLNYGYTF.

This clonotype was recorded only once. The chain joins TRBV7-2 to TRBJ2-7, with D hard to call. Trimming shortened V by 5 bases and J by 6 bases, and 17 bases separated the two germline ends. CDR3 size: 14 residues. From germline, CDR1 is SGHTA and CDR2 FQGNSA. CDR3 nucleotide sequence: TGTGCCAGCAGCCCGCCCGTCCCTTCCAGCGAGCAGTACTTC. This encodes CASSPPVPSSEQYF. The full variable domain, with the rest looked up from reference TRBV7-2 and TRBJ2-7, is GAGVSQSPSNKVTEKGKDVELRCDPISGHTALYWYRQSLGQGLEFLIYFQGNSAPDKSGLPSDRFSAERTGGSVSTLTIQRTQQEDSAVYLCASSPPVPSSEQYFGPGTRLTVT.

The chain is built from TRBV6-1 and TRBJ2-3, with D perhaps matching TRBD1 (6 bases). There are 14 residues in the CDR3. Germline values: CDR1 MNHNS, CDR2 SASEGT. Trimming removed 5 bases from V and 2 bases from J, with 11 bases in between. CDR3 nucleotide sequence: TGTGCCAGCAGTCTGGACAGTTCCACAGATACGCAGTATTTT. Its protein product is CASSLDSSTDTQYF.

The chain uses TRBV10-3 and TRBJ2-1; TRBD2 is a possible D gene (6 bases). CDR3 length equals 15 residues. Germline CDR1 is ENHRY and CDR2 is SYGVKD. V shed 4 bases and J shed 0 bases, with 10 bases lying between them. The CDR3 DNA follows: TGTGCCATCAGTGGCGGGACGGGCTCCTACAATGAGCAGTTCTTC. Its translation: CAISGGTGSYNEQFF.

A few counts support this clonotype. The genes are TRBV7-2 and TRBJ2-2; 13 nucleotides match TRBD2. CDR1 and CDR2 from the germline V gene are SGHTA and FQGNSA. Trimming took 5 bases from V and 6 from J; bases not matched to a gene: 3. This CDR3 region has 15 residues. CDR3: CASSLGLAGAGELFF. CDR3 coding DNA: TGTGCCAGCAGCCTAGGACTAGCGGGAGCCGGGGAGCTGTTTTTT. Variable domain in full (rest from reference TRBV7-2 and TRBJ2-2): GAGVSQSPSNKVTEKGKDVELRCDPISGHTALYWYRQSLGQGLEFLIYFQGNSAPDKSGLPSDRFSAERTGGSVSTLTIQRTQQEDSAVYLCASSLGLAGAGELFFGEGSRLTVL.

In this sample, this clonotype turned up a few times. V and J are TRBV19 and TRBJ2-7; 7 nucleotides line up with TRBD1. CDR3 length: 14 residues. V dropped 9 bases and J dropped 2; count of bases not matched to a gene: 10. Germline lookup yields CDR1 LNHDA and CDR2 SQIVND (reference sequence). CDR3 protein: CASTPTGTPYEQYF. The CDR3 DNA follows: TGTGCCAGCACCCCGACAGGGACGCCCTACGAGCAGTACTTC.

V gene TRBV20-1 combines with J gene TRBJ1-5; 7 bases map to TRBD1. Germline CDR1 and CDR2: DFQATT and SNEGSKA (reference sequence). The CDR3 is made up of 17 amino acids. The ends lost 0 bases at V and 9 bases at J; junction bases unmatched: 17. The CDR3 DNA is TGCAGTGCTAGAGAGAGGACAGGCGGCGAGGATCGGAGGCCCCAGCATTTT. It specifies CSARERTGGEDRRPQHF.

The J gene is TRBJ2-7, the V gene TRBV15; 9 bases are shared with TRBD2. Germline loops: CDR1 LNHNV, CDR2 YYDKDF (reference sequence). This CDR3 is built from 19 residues. V dropped 0 bases and J dropped 1; count of bases not matched to a gene: 13. CDR3 in amino acids: CATSRELAGAATSSYEQYF. CDR3 bases: TGTGCCACCAGCAGAGAATTAGCGGGGGCCGCCACTTCATCCTACGAGCAGTACTTC.